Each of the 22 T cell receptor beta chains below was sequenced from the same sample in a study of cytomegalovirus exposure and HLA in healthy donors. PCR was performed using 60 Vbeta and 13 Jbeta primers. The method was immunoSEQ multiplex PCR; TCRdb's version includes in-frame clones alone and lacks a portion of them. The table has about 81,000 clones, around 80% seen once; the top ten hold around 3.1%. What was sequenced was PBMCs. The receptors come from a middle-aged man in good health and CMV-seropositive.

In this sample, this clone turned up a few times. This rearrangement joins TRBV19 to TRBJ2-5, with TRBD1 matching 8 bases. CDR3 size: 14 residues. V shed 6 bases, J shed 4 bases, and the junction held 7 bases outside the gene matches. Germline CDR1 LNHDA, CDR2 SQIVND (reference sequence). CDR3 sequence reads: CASRERTGTETQYF. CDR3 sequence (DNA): TGTGCCAGTAGAGAAAGGACAGGGACAGAGACCCAGTACTTC. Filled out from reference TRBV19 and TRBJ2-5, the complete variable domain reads DGGITQSPKYLFRKEGQNVTLSCEQNLNHDAMYWYRQDPGQGLRLIYYSQIVNDFQKGDIAEGYSVSREKKESFPLTVTSAQKNPTAFYLCASRERTGTETQYFGPGTRLLVL.

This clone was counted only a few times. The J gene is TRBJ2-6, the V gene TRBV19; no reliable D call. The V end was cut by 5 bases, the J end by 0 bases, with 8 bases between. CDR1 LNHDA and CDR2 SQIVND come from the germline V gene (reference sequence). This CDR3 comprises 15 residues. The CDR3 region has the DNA TGTGCCAGTAGTCCGGAGAGCTCTGGGGCCAACGTCCTGACTTTC. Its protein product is CASSPESSGANVLTF. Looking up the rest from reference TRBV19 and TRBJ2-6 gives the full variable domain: DGGITQSPKYLFRKEGQNVTLSCEQNLNHDAMYWYRQDPGQGLRLIYYSQIVNDFQKGDIAEGYSVSREKKESFPLTVTSAQKNPTAFYLCASSPESSGANVLTFGAGSRLTVL.

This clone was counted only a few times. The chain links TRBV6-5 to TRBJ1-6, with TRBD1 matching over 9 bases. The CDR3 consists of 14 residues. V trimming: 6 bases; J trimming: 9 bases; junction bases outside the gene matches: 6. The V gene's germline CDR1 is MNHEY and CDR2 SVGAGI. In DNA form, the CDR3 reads TGTGCCAGCAGACCGGGACAGGGTGTTTCACCCCTCCACTTT. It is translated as CASRPGQGVSPLHF.

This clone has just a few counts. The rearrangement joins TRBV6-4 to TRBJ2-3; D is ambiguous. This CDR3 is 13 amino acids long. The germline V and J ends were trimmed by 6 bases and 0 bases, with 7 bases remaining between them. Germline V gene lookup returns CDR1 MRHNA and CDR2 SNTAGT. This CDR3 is CASSDTSTDTQYF. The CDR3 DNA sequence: TGTGCCAGCAGCGACACAAGCACAGATACGCAGTATTTT.

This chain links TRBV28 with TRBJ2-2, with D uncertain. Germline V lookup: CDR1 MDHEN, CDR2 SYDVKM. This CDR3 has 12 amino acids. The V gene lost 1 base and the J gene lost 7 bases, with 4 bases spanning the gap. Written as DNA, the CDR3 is TGTGCCAGCAGTTTATCAGTCGGGGAGCTGTTTTTT. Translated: CASSLSVGELFF.

This chain's CDR3 is CASSLVRGTQYF. CDR3 DNA: TGTGCCAGCAGCTTAGTTCGGGGGACCCAGTACTTC. The V and J genes are TRBV11-2 and TRBJ2-5; a weak D match, TRBD2 (5 bases). V lost 1 base to trimming and J lost 7 bases, with 7 bases between them. This CDR3 region has 12 residues. Looked up from germline, CDR1 is SGHAT and CDR2 is FQNNGV. Full variable domain (rest looked up from reference TRBV11-2 and TRBJ2-5): EAGVAQSPRYKIIEKRQSVAFWCNPISGHATLYWYQQILGQGPKLLIQFQNNGVVDDSQLPKDRFSAERLKGVDSTLKIQPAKLEDSAVYLCASSLVRGTQYFGPGTRLLVL.

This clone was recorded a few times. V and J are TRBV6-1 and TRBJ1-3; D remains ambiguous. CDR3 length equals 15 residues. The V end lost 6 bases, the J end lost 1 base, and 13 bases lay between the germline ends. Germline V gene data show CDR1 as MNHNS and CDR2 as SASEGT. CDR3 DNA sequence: TGTGCCAGCAGCCAGTTTACCCCTTCTGGAAACACCATATATTTT. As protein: CASSQFTPSGNTIYF.

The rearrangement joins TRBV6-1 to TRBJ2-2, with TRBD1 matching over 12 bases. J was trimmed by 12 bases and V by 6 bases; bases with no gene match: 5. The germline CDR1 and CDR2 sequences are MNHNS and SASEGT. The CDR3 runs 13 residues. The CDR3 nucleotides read TGTGCCAGCAGGGGGACAGGGGGCGTGAAGCTGTTTTTT. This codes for CASRGTGGVKLFF.

CDR3 bases: TGCGCCAGCAGCTTGGGGCAGGGAGGTAGCAATCAGCCCCAGCATTTT. Translating it yields CASSLGQGGSNQPQHF. The chain is built from TRBV5-1 and TRBJ1-5, with D possibly being TRBD1 (5 bases). The CDR3 is made up of 16 amino acids. Deletions cut 0 bases from V and 0 bases from J, with 10 bases between. Germline V gives CDR1 SGHRS, CDR2 YFSETQ.

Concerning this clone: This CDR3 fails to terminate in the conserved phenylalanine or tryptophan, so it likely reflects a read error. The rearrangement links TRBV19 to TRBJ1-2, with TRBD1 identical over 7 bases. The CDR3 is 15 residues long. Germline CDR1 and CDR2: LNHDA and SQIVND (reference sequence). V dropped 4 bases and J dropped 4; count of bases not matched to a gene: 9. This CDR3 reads CASSRGQSLLYGYTL. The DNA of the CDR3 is TGTGCCAGTAGTAGGGGACAGAGCCTCCTCTATGGCTACACCCTC.

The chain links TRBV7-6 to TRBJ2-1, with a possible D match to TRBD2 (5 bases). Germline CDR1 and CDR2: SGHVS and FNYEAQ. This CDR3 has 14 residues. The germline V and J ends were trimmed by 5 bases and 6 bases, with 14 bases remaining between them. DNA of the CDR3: TGTGCCAGCAGCCCACGGGCGGCGGGCAATGAGCAGTTCTTC. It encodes CASSPRAAGNEQFF. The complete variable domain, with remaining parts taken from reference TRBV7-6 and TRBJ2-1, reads GAGVSQSPRYKVTKRGQDVALRCDPISGHVSLYWYRQALGQGPEFLTYFNYEAQQDKSGLPNDRFSAERPEGSISTLTIQRTEQRDSAMYRCASSPRAAGNEQFFGPGTRLTVL.

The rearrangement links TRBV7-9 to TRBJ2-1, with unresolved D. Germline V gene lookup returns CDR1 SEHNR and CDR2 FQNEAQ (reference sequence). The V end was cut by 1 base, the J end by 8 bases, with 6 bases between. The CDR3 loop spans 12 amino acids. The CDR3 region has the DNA TGTGCCAGCAGCTTAGTGGCGGATGAGCAGTTCTTC. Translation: CASSLVADEQFF.

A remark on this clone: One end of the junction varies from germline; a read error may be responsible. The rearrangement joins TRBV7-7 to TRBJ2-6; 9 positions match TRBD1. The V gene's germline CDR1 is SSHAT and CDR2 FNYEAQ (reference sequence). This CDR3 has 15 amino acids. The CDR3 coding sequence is TGTGCCAGCAGCGAACAGGGGGCTGGGGCCAACGGCCTGACTTTC. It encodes CASSEQGAGANGLTF.

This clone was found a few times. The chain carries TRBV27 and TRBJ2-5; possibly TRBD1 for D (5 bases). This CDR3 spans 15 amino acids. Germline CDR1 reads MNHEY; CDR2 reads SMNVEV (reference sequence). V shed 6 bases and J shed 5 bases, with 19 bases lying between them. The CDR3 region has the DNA TGTGCCAGCAGCCCCGACAGCCAAGGGCGGGAGACCCAGTACTTC. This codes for CASSPDSQGRETQYF.

CDR3 DNA sequence: TGTGCCACCAGCAGATCAGGGGAAGAGACCCAGTACTTC. Translating gives CATSRSGEETQYF. The chain uses TRBV15 and TRBJ2-5, with D possibly being TRBD1 (6 bases). There are 13 residues in the CDR3. Germline lookup yields CDR1 LNHNV and CDR2 YYDKDF (reference sequence). Trimming shortened V by 2 bases and J by 3 bases, and 7 bases separated the two germline ends.

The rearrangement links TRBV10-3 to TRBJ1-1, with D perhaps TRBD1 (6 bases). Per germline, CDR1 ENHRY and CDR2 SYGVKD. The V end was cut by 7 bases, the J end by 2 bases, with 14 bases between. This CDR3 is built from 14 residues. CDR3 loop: CAITRGGLNTEAFF. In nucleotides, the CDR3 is TGTGCCATCACCAGGGGCGGTTTAAACACTGAAGCTTTCTTT.

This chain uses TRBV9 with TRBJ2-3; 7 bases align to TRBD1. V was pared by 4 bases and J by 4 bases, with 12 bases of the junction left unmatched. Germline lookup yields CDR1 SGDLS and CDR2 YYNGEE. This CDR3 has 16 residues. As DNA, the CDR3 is TGTGCCAGCAGCCATTGGAGCCCCGGGACAGCAGATACGCAGTATTTT. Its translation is CASSHWSPGTADTQYF.

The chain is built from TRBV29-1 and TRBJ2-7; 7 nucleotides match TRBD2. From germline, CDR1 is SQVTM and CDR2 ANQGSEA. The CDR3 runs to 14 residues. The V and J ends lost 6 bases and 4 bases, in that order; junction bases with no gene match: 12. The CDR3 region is CSVKKGLAAYEQYF. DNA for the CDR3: TGCAGCGTAAAAAAGGGGCTAGCGGCGTACGAGCAGTACTTC.

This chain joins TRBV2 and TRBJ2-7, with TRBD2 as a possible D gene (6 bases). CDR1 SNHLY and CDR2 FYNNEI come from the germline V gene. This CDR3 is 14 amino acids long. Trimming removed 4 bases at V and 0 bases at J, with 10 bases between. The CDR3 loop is CASSVGRISYEQYF. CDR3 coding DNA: TGTGCCAGCAGTGTAGGGAGGATCTCCTACGAGCAGTACTTC.

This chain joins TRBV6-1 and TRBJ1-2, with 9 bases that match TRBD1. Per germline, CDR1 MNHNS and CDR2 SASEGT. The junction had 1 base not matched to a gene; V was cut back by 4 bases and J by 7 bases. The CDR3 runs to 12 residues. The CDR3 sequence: CASSGDRAGYTF. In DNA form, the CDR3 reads TGTGCCAGCAGTGGGGACAGGGCTGGCTACACCTTC.

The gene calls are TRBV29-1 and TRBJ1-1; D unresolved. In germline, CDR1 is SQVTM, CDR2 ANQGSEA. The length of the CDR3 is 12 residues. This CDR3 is CRPGVEGTEAFF. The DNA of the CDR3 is TGCAGGCCCGGGGTCGAGGGCACTGAAGCTTTCTTT.

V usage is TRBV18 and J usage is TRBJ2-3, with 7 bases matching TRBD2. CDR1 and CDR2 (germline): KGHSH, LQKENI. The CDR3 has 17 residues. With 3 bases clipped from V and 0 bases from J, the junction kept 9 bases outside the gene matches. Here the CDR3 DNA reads TGTGCCAGCTCACCTCCCACCGGCGGGGGAAGCACAGATACGCAGTATTTT. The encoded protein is CASSPPTGGGSTDTQYF.